This passage covers 26 T cell receptor beta chains from one sample sequenced in a study of T cells in Graves' hyperthyroidism and ophthalmopathy. RNA transcripts were the template for amplifying TCR beta CDR3 regions. An initial round of RT-PCR targeting the TCR CDR3 relied on the HTBI primer set. TCRdb reprocessed the multiplex PCR reads with MiXCR, giving one entry per CDR3 protein. The data hold approximately 260,000 distinct CDR3 sequences, with 13% to 15% observed a single time. Sequenced material: blood. The receptor set was obtained from a woman aged 50 to 60 with Graves' hyperthyroidism that later progressed to Graves' ophthalmopathy.

V gene TRBV29-1 combines with J gene TRBJ2-7; 11 bases align to TRBD2. CDR3 size: 14 residues. The J segment lost 0 bases and the V segment lost 5 bases, leaving 3 bases of the junction unmatched. The germline V gene encodes CDR1 SQVTM and CDR2 ANQGSEA. CDR3 coding DNA: TGCAGCGTTCTCGGGACTAGCGGCTCCTACGAGCAGTACTTC. It codes for CSVLGTSGSYEQYF.

This clonotype has ten or more counts. This chain links TRBV15 with TRBJ1-3; D is uncertain. CDR3 length equals 15 residues. Trimming left V 3 bases short and J 4 bases short, with 13 bases between. Germline loops: CDR1 LNHNV, CDR2 YYDKDF (reference sequence). This CDR3 is CATSSDWAGGNTIYF. CDR3 DNA: TGTGCCACCAGCAGTGATTGGGCCGGAGGAAACACCATATATTTT.

This clonotype has a handful of counts. The V call is TRBV7-3, the J call TRBJ1-1, with D perhaps matching TRBD1 (6 bases). This CDR3 is built from 15 residues. V was cut by 5 bases and J by 4 bases, with 17 bases left in between. Germline V lookup: CDR1 SGHTA, CDR2 FQGTGA. In DNA form, the CDR3 reads TGTGCCAGCAGCCCTCAGGGGCAGAGAATCACTGAAGCTTTCTTT. It is translated as CASSPQGQRITEAFF.

This clonotype was seen ten or more times. This chain links TRBV11-2 with TRBJ2-2; 7 nucleotides align to TRBD1. This CDR3 region has 15 residues. Per germline, CDR1 SGHAT and CDR2 FQNNGV. Unmatched junction bases numbered 3, after V lost 4 bases and J lost 1 base. The CDR3 DNA reads TGTGCCAGCAGCTCCGGGACAGTGAACACCGGGGAGCTGTTTTTT. This gives the protein CASSSGTVNTGELFF.

This clonotype turned up a few times. The chain links TRBV19 to TRBJ1-4; unclear D gene. V was shortened by 3 bases and J by 0 bases, with 11 bases between the two germline ends. Germline CDR1 LNHDA, CDR2 SQIVND (reference sequence). The CDR3 contains 16 residues. The DNA for the CDR3 is TGTGCCAGTAGTATCAAATCGGCGGCAACTAATGAAAAACTGTTTTTT. It encodes CASSIKSAATNEKLFF.

This clonotype has more than one count but fewer than ten. CDR3 protein: CSADGTSVKGNTGELFF. The CDR3 nucleotides read TGCAGTGCTGACGGGACTAGCGTCAAGGGGAACACCGGGGAGCTGTTTTTT. The V and J genes are TRBV20-1 and TRBJ2-2, with 10 bases aligning to TRBD2. The CDR3 covers 17 residues. Trimming at V came to 5 bases and at J to 1 base, leaving 10 bases not matched to a gene. Germline V gene lookup returns CDR1 DFQATT and CDR2 SNEGSKA (reference sequence).

The chain couples TRBV7-3 to TRBJ2-1, with 10 bases identical to TRBD1. The CDR3 totals 15 residues. The J segment lost 4 bases and the V segment lost 5 bases, leaving 5 bases of the junction unmatched. Germline CDR1 and CDR2: SGHTA and FQGTGA. The CDR3 coding sequence is TGTGCCAGCAGCCCGCGACAGGGGGCTTACAATGAGCAGTTCTTC. Translation: CASSPRQGAYNEQFF.

This clonotype was detected ten times or more. The genes are TRBV5-1 and TRBJ2-5, with a tentative D call TRBD1 (5 bases). The V gene's germline CDR1 is SGHRS and CDR2 YFSETQ. V dropped 1 base and J dropped 3 bases, with 10 bases sitting between them. The CDR3 sequence is 14 residues long. CDR3 sequence (DNA): TGCGCCAGCAGCTTGTCCAGGGTTGAAGAGACCCAGTACTTC. Translating it yields CASSLSRVEETQYF.

This clonotype was observed many times. The chain employs TRBV13 and TRBJ2-6, with D possibly TRBD1 on 5 matching bases. V gave up 7 bases and J gave up 0 bases, with 16 bases separating them. CDR3 length: 17 residues. CDR1 and CDR2 (germline): PRHDT, FYEKMQ (reference sequence). CDR3 residues: CASIPRQPISGANVLTF. The CDR3 bases are TGTGCCAGCATCCCTAGACAGCCAATCTCTGGGGCCAACGTCCTGACTTTC.

The rearrangement joins TRBV6-2 or TRBV6-3 to TRBJ1-1; D not resolved. This CDR3 contains 14 residues. V was pared by 5 bases and J by 2 bases, with 12 bases between. CDR1 MNHEY and CDR2 SVGEGT come from the germline V gene. The CDR3 loop reads CASSALTPNTEAFF. CDR3 coding DNA: TGTGCCAGCAGTGCTCTGACACCTAACACTGAAGCTTTCTTT.

The V gene is TRBV25-1, the J gene TRBJ1-2, with 9 bases aligning to TRBD1. Germline V gene sequence: CDR1 MGHDK, CDR2 SYGVNS. The CDR3 runs to 14 residues. Trimming took 4 bases from V and 1 from J; bases not matched to a gene: 1. The CDR3: CASSGDRVNYGYTF. The DNA of the CDR3 is TGTGCCAGCAGTGGGGACAGGGTTAACTATGGCTACACCTTC.

Only a few counts were recorded for this clonotype. CDR3 nucleotides: TGTGCCAGCGGGCGACAGGGGTGGCAGCCCCAGCATTTT. It is translated as CASGRQGWQPQHF. The J gene is TRBJ1-5, the V gene TRBV6-2 or TRBV6-3; 8 nucleotides align to TRBD1. V lost 8 bases and J lost 7; bases outside the gene matches: 7. Germline loops: CDR1 MNHEY, CDR2 SVGEGT. The length of the CDR3 is 13 residues.

This clonotype was recorded many times. DNA for the CDR3: TGTGCCAGCAGCCCTCCAGGGGGCGAGCAGTACTTC. This encodes CASSPPGGEQYF. The chain uses TRBV27 and TRBJ2-7; 7 bases line up with TRBD1. The germline V gene has CDR1 MNHEY and CDR2 SMNVEV (reference sequence). This CDR3 comprises 12 residues. The trim removed 6 bases at V and 6 bases at J, leaving 5 bases unmatched.

As for this clonotype: Being one base from a much bigger clone, this may be a read error. The chain has TRBV18 and TRBJ2-7, with TRBD2 matching 9 bases. The CDR3 length is 14 residues. From germline, CDR1 is KGHSH and CDR2 LQKENI. The junction had 5 bases not matched to a gene; V was cut back by 3 bases and J by 5 bases. CDR3 in DNA: TGTGCCAGCTCACCGGGACTAGCCAACCACGAGCAGTACTTC. Translation gives CASSPGLANHEQYF.

With regard to this clonotype: A much larger clone lies one base from this, so it may be a read error. The CDR3 sequence is CASRRNLRAVYGYTF. DNA of the CDR3: TGTGCCAGCAGACGAAACCTACGGGCGGTCTATGGCTACACCTTC. The rearrangement links TRBV6-1 to TRBJ1-2; D remains unclear. Germline V gene sequence: CDR1 MNHNS, CDR2 SASEGT. Trimming removed 6 bases from V and 4 bases from J, with 18 bases in between. The CDR3 has 15 residues.

The rearrangement uses TRBV4-1 and TRBJ1-2; 8 bases are shared with TRBD1. Germline-derived CDR1 and CDR2 are MGHRA and YSYEKL. This CDR3 region has 16 residues. Trimming cost V 4 bases and J 4 bases; bases outside gene matches: 11. CDR3 nucleotide sequence: TGCGCCAGCAGCCGAAATCAGGGGGCATCCACCTATGGCTACACCTTC. Protein sequence: CASSRNQGASTYGYTF.

In its sample, this clonotype was seen many times. The J gene is TRBJ1-1, the V gene TRBV12-3 or TRBV12-4; D remains ambiguous. This CDR3 region has 13 residues. Between the trimmed V and J ends, which lost 5 bases and 5 bases, there was a span of 12 bases. The CDR3 DNA follows: TGTGCCAGCAGTCGGAGGGTTCGGACTGAAGCTTTCTTT. Translated: CASSRRVRTEAFF.

The sample holds many counts of this clonotype. This rearrangement joins TRBV20-1 to TRBJ2-2; D not resolved. Germline CDR1 reads DFQATT; CDR2 reads SNEGSKA (reference sequence). Trimming pared 0 bases from V and 4 bases from J, leaving 3 bases between. The CDR3 runs to 12 residues. The CDR3 spells CSAREGTGELFF. Here the CDR3 DNA reads TGCAGTGCTAGAGAGGGCACCGGGGAGCTGTTTTTT.

The sample holds many counts of this clonotype. The V and J genes are TRBV28 and TRBJ2-7, with D perhaps matching TRBD2 (6 bases). This CDR3 comprises 14 residues. The germline V and J ends were trimmed by 8 bases and 5 bases, with 19 bases remaining between them. Looked up from germline, CDR1 is MDHEN and CDR2 is SYDVKM. For the CDR3, the DNA is TGTGCCAGCTCCCCTGGGACTCGGCGGCACGAGCAGTACTTC. Its protein is CASSPGTRRHEQYF.

This clonotype was counted many times. CDR3 residues: CASSQVGQPQHF. The CDR3 DNA follows: TGTGCCAGCAGCCAAGTTGGGCAGCCCCAGCATTTT. The genes are TRBV3-1 and TRBJ1-5, with D unresolved. The CDR3 loop spans 12 amino acids. Deletions cut 1 base from V and 7 bases from J, with 5 bases between. The germline V gene has CDR1 LGHDT and CDR2 YNNKEL (reference sequence). Complete variable domain (other parts from reference TRBV3-1 and TRBJ1-5): DTAVSQTPKYLVTQMGNDKSIKCEQNLGHDTMYWYKQDSKKFLKIMFSYNNKELIINETVPNRFSPKSPDKAHLNLHINSLELGDSAVYFCASSQVGQPQHFGDGTRLSIL.

This clonotype has at least ten counts. This sequence joins TRBV7-2 and TRBJ2-1, with 10 positions matching TRBD2. This CDR3 region has 17 residues. Germline CDR1 reads SGHTA; CDR2 reads FQGNSA. With 5 bases clipped from V and 9 bases from J, the junction kept 16 bases outside the gene matches. CDR3 sequence: CASSPRVAGGPYIEQFF. The CDR3 bases are TGTGCCAGCAGCCCCAGAGTAGCGGGAGGACCCTATATTGAGCAGTTCTTC.

About this clonotype: A much larger clone lies one base from this, so it may be a read error. The chain recombines TRBV2 with TRBJ2-5; no reliable D call. The CDR3 covers 15 residues. Looked up from germline, CDR1 is SNHLY and CDR2 is FYNNEI. This CDR3 reads CAGSGSTDPTGTQYF. DNA of the CDR3: TGTGCCGGCAGTGGGTCTACAGACCCTACGGGGACCCAGTACTTC. The full variable domain, its missing parts supplied by reference TRBV2 and TRBJ2-5, is EPEVTQTPSHQVTQMGQEVILRCVPISNHLYFYWYRQILGQKVEFLVSFYNNEISEKSEIFDDQFSVERPDGSNFTLKIRSTKLEDSAMYFCAGSGSTDPTGTQYFGPGTRLLVL.

The chain employs TRBV28 and TRBJ2-7; D remains unclear. The germline V gene has CDR1 MDHEN and CDR2 SYDVKM. This CDR3 spans 14 amino acids. V lost 6 bases, J lost 3 bases, and 15 bases lay in between. The CDR3 DNA reads TGTGCCAGCAGGGGGTCGTCGAACATCTACGAGCAGTACTTC. Its translation: CASRGSSNIYEQYF.

There are many counts of this clonotype. CDR3 in DNA: TGCAGTGCTAGAGATTTAAGGCCTTTGCACAATGAGCAGTTCTTC. Translating gives CSARDLRPLHNEQFF. V usage is TRBV20-1 and J usage is TRBJ2-1; D is ambiguous. Germline V lookup: CDR1 DFQATT, CDR2 SNEGSKA (reference sequence). Trimming took 0 bases from V and 5 from J, leaving 14 bases between them. This CDR3 is 15 amino acids long.

The table lists this clonotype with many counts. The chain combines TRBV20-1 with TRBJ1-2; 10 nucleotides line up with TRBD1. V shed 0 bases and J 6 bases; nucleotides not matched to a gene: 7. Germline values: CDR1 DFQATT, CDR2 SNEGSKA (reference sequence). The CDR3 length is 15 residues. The CDR3 DNA follows: TGCAGTGCTAGAGATCGGGACAGGGGCACGAATGGCTACACCTTC. Its translation: CSARDRDRGTNGYTF.

The CDR3, as DNA: TGTGCCAGCAGCGTAGAGGGGGGGACAGGTAGAGAGACCCAGTACTTC. Amino acid sequence: CASSVEGGTGRETQYF. The chain employs TRBV9 and TRBJ2-5, with TRBD1 as a possible D gene (8 bases). Trimming pared 0 bases from V and 4 bases from J, leaving 16 bases between. Germline lookup yields CDR1 SGDLS and CDR2 YYNGEE. The CDR3 runs 16 residues.